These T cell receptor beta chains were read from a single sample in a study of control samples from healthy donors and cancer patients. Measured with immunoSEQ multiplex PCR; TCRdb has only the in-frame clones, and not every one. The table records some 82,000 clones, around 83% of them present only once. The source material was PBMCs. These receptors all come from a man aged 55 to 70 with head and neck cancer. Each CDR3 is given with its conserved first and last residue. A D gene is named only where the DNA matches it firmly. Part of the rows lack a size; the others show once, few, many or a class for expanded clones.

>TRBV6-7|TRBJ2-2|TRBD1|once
CASSSTGGLDTGELFF
TGTGCCAGCAGTTCCACAGGGGGCCTGGACACCGGGGAGCTGTTTTTT
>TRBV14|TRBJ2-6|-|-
CASSLYLTTANVLTF
TGTGCCAGCAGCCTGTATCTTACCACGGCCAACGTCCTGACTTTC
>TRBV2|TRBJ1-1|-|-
CASSRQAVNTEAFF
TGTGCCAGCAGCCGCCAGGCAGTGAACACTGAAGCTTTCTTT
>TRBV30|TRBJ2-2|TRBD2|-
CAQAGLARGGELFF
TGTGCCCAAGCGGGACTAGCGCGAGGCGGGGAGCTGTTTTTT
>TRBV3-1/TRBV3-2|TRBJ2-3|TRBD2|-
CASSLVGLAGILGRSTDTQYF
TGTGCCAGCAGCCTCGTCGGTCTAGCGGGAATATTGGGGCGGAGCACAGATACGCAGTATTTT
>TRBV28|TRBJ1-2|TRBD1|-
CASSAGQEVNIGYGYTF
TGTGCCAGCAGTGCCGGACAGGAGGTCAATATTGGGTATGGCTACACCTTC
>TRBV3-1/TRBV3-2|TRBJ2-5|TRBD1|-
CASSRRTRDRLYF
TGTGCCAGCAGCCGAAGGACCCGGGACAGGCTTTACTTC
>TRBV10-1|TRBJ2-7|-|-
CASSPGTSNYEQCF
TGCGCCAGCAGTCCCGGGACTTCGAACTACGAGCAGTGCTTC
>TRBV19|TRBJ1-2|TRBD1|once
CASSPGQGRNYGYTF
TGTGCCAGTAGTCCCGGACAGGGAAGGAACTATGGCTACACCTTC
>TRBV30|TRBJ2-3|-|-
CAWRVQGADTQYF
TGTGCCTGGAGGGTCCAGGGTGCAGATACGCAGTATTTT
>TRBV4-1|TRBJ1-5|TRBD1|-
CASSQRQGRDQPQHF
TGCGCCAGCAGCCAGCGACAGGGTCGAGATCAGCCCCAGCATTTT
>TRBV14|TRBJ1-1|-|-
CASSQDLGQATEAFF
TGTGCCAGCAGCCAAGACTTAGGGCAGGCCACTGAAGCTTTCTTT
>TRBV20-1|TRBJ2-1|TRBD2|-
CSASIPSGNNEQFF
TGCAGTGCTAGTATTCCTAGCGGGAACAATGAGCAGTTCTTC
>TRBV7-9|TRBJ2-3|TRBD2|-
CASSLGLAGSDTQYF
TGTGCCAGCAGCTTAGGACTAGCGGGCTCAGATACGCAGTATTTT
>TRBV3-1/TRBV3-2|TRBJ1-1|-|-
CASSQGRGTGYTEAFF
TGTGCCAGCAGCCAAGGCCGAGGAACAGGGTACACTGAAGCTTTCTTT
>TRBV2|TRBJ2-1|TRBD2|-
CASRGLAGGVEQFF
TGTGCCAGCAGGGGACTAGCGGGAGGGGTTGAGCAGTTCTTC
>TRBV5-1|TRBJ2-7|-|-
CASSLLAASSYEQYF
TGCGCCAGCAGCTTGCTCGCGGCGAGCTCCTACGAGCAGTACTTC
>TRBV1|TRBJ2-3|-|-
CTSSQSSGHRTDTQYF
TGCACCAGCAGCCAATCTAGCGGCCACCGCACAGATACGCAGTATTTT
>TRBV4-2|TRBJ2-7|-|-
CASSQDIPESYEQYF
TGTGCCAGCAGCCAAGATATTCCGGAATCCTACGAGCAGTACTTC
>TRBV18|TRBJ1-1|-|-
CASSPNRDLGETEAFF
TGTGCCAGCTCACCGAACCGGGACCTCGGGGAAACTGAAGCTTTCTTT
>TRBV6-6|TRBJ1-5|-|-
CASSYLSRGRNQPQHF
TGTGCCAGCAGTTATTTGAGCCGTGGTCGAAATCAGCCCCAGCATTTT
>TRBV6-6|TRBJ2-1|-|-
CASSATGSYNEQFF
TGTGCCAGCAGCGCGACGGGCTCCTACAATGAGCAGTTCTTC
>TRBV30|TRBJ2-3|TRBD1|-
CAWSLGQGTDTQYF
TGTGCCTGGAGTCTGGGACAGGGAACAGATACGCAGTATTTT
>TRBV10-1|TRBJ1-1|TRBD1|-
CASSLRRFEGAVFGTEAFF
TGCGCCAGCTCCCTGAGACGGTTTGAGGGGGCAGTTTTCGGGACTGAAGCTTTCTTT
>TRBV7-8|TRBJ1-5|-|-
CASSLAWGNQPQHF
TGTGCCAGCAGCTTGGCCTGGGGCAATCAGCCCCAGCATTTT
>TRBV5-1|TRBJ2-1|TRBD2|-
CASRPPGTSVAGEQFF
TGCGCCAGCAGGCCGCCTGGGACTAGCGTGGCGGGTGAGCAGTTCTTC
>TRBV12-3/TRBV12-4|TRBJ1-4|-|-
CASSPGQGEKLFF
TGCGCCAGCAGCCCCGGCCAGGGCGAAAAACTGTTTTTT
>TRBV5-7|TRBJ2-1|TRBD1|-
CASSSDRANEQFF
TGTGCCAGCAGCTCGGACAGGGCTAATGAGCAGTTCTTC
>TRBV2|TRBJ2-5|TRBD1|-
CALLLDRGWETQYF
TGTGCCCTGCTCCTCGACAGGGGATGGGAGACCCAGTACTTC
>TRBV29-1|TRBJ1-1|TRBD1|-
CSGGQDALGAEAFF
TGCAGCGGGGGACAGGATGCTCTGGGCGCTGAAGCTTTCTTT
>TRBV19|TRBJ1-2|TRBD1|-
CASRDRAFQGYTF
TGTGCCAGCCGGGACAGGGCTTTTCAAGGCTACACCTTC
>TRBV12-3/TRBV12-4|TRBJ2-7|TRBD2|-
CASSLAGADEQYF
TGTGCCAGCAGCCTAGCGGGAGCCGACGAGCAGTACTTC
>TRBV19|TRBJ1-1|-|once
CASSQPGHMNTEAFF
TGTGCCAGTAGCCAACCGGGACATATGAACACTGAAGCTTTCTTT
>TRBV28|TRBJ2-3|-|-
CASSLVAVRTDTQYF
TGTGCCAGCAGTTTGGTAGCGGTTCGCACAGATACGCAGTATTTT
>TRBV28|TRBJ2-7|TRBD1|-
CASSRDRGSSDEQYF
TGTGCCAGCAGTCGGGACAGGGGTTCCAGCGACGAGCAGTACTTC
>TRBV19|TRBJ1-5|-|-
CASSFPFGTAVSNQPQHF
TGTGCCAGTAGTTTCCCGTTCGGGACCGCGGTTAGCAATCAGCCCCAGCATTTT
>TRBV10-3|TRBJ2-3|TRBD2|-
CATQAGAGTDTQYF
TGTGCCACCCAAGCGGGAGCGGGCACAGATACGCAGTATTTT
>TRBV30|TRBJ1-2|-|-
CAWSGGVWGYTF
TGTGCCTGGAGTGGCGGGGTTTGGGGCTACACCTTC
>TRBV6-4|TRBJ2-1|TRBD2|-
CASSDLPGLAREQFF
TGTGCCAGCAGTGACTTGCCCGGACTAGCGCGTGAGCAGTTCTTC
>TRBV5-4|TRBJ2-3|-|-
CASSLVQSPDTQYF
TGTGCCAGCAGCTTGGTTCAGTCCCCAGATACGCAGTATTTT
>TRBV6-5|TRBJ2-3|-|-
CASSYSEVMADTQYF
TGTGCCAGCAGTTACTCGGAGGTGATGGCAGATACGCAGTATTTT
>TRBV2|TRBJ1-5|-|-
CASSVRRGQPQHF
TGTGCCAGCAGTGTACGGAGAGGACAGCCCCAGCATTTT
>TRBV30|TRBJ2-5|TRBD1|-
CAWTRDSQYQETQYF
TGTGCCTGGACACGGGACAGCCAGTACCAAGAGACCCAGTACTTC
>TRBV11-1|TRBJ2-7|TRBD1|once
CASSLSGTAEQYF
TGTGCCAGCAGCTTAAGTGGGACAGCAGAGCAGTACTTC
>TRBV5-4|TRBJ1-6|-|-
CASSSYNSPLHF
TGTGCCAGCAGCTCCTATAATTCACCCCTCCACTTT
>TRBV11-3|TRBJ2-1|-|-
CASSFSSYNEQFF
TGTGCCAGCAGCTTCAGTTCCTACAATGAGCAGTTCTTC
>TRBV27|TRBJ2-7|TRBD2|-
CASSLSGGTWWEQYF
TGTGCCAGCAGTTTGTCCGGGGGGACTTGGTGGGAGCAGTACTTC